The TCR beta chain under discussion was sequenced for a study of T cell changes during pregnancy in multiple sclerosis. There are 16 residues in the CDR3. There are a few counts of this clone. Clones were sequenced by immunoSEQ multiplex PCR, and TCRdb holds only the in-frame ones, with some missing. The sample gives 75,000 to 95,000 clones, roughly 90% of which show up once; 1.5% to 1.7% is in the top ten. V gene TRBV21-1 combines with J gene TRBJ1-4; TRBD1 is the table's D call, not checked against the DNA. TRBV21-1 is marked as a pseudogene. The source material was peripheral blood, sampled in the first trimester of pregnancy. The clonotype originates from a female donor with multiple sclerosis, enrolled in a pregnancy study. CDR3 nucleotides: TGTGCCAGCAGCAAAAGAAGACGGGACATTAATGAAAAACTGTTTTTT. Amino acid sequence: CASSKRRRDINEKLFF.